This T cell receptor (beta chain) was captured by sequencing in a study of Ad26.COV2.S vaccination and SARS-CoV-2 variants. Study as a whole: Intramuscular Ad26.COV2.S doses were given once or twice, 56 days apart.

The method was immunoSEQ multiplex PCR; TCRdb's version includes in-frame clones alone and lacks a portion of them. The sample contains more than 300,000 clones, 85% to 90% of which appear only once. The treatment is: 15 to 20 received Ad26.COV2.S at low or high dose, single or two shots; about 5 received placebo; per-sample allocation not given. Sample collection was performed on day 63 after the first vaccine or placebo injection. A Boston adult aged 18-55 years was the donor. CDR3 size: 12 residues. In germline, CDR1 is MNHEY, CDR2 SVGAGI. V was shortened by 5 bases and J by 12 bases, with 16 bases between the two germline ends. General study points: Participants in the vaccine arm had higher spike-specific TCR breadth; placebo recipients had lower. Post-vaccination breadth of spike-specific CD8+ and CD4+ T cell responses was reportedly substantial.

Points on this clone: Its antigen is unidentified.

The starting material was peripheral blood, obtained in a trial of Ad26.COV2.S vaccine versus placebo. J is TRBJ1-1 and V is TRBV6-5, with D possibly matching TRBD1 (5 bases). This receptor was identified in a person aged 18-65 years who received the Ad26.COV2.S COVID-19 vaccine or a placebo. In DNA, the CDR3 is TGTGCCAGCAGTAGGGGCCAAAAAGGGCCTTTCTTT. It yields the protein CASSRGQKGPFF.